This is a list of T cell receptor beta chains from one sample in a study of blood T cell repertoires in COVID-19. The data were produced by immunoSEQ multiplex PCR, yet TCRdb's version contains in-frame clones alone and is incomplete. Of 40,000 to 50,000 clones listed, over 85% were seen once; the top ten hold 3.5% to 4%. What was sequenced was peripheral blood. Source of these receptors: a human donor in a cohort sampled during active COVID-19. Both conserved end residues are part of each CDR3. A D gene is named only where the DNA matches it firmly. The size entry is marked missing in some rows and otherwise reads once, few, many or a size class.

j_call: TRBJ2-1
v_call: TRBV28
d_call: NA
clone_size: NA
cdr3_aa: CASSGTGLGLAGVIWVEQFF
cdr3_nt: TGTGCCAGCAGTGGGACAGGGCTTGGTCTAGCGGGAGTAATCTGGGTTGAGCAGTTCTTC

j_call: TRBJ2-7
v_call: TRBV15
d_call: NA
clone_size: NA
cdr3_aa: CATSRDAPYEQYF
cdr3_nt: TGTGCCACCAGCAGAGATGCGCCCTACGAGCAGTACTTC

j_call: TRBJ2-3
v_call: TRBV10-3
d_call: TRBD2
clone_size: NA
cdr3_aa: CAIRTGTSGSTTQYF
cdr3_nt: TGTGCCATCAGGACCGGGACTAGCGGGAGTACTACGCAGTATTTT

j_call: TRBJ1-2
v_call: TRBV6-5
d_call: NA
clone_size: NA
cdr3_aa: CASSYVGPGYGYTF
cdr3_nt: TGTGCCAGCAGTTACGTGGGGCCAGGCTATGGCTACACCTTC

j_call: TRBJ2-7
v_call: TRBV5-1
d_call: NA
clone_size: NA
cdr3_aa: CASSSGGRARQYF
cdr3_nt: TGCGCCAGCAGCTCGGGGGGCCGGGCAAGGCAGTACTTC

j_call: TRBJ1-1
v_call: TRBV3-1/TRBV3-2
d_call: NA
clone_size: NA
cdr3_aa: CASSPGLTNTEAFF
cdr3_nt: TGTGCCAGCAGCCCGGGACTTACGAACACTGAAGCTTTCTTT

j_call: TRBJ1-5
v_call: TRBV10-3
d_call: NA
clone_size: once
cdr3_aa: CAISEQEGNQPQHF
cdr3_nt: TGTGCCATCAGTGAGCAGGAGGGCAATCAGCCCCAGCATTTT

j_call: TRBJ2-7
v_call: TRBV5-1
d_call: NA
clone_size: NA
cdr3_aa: CASSNHDSFVLNEQYF
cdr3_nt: TGCGCCAGCAGCAATCACGACTCCTTCGTTCTCAACGAGCAGTACTTC

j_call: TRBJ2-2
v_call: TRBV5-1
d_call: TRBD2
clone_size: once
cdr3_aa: CASSPGGANTGELFF
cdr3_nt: TGCGCCAGCAGCCCGGGGGGGGCGAACACCGGGGAGCTGTTTTTT

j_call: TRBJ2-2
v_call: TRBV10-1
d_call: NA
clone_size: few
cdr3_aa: CASSESFAGELFF
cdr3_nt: TGCGCCAGCAGTGAGTCCTTCGCCGGGGAGCTGTTTTTT

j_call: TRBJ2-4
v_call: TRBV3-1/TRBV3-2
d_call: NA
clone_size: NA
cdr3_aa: CASSTSQGMNIQYF
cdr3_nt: TGTGCCAGCAGCACCTCTCAGGGAATGAACATTCAGTACTTC

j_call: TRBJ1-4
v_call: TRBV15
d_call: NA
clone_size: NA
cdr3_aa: CATEDRMEGKLFF
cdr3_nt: TGTGCCACAGAGGACAGAATGGAAGGAAAACTGTTTTTT

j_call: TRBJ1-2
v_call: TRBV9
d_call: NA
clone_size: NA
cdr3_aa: CASSVEDGGGYTF
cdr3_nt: TGTGCCAGCAGCGTAGAAGACGGGGGTGGCTACACCTTC

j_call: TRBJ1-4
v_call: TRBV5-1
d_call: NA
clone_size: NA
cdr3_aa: CASSLEQGGEKLFF
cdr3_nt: TGCGCCAGCAGCTTGGAGCAGGGAGGAGAAAAACTGTTTTTT

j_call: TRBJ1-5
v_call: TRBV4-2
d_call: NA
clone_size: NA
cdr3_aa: CASSQGQGNQPQHF
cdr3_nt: TGTGCCAGCAGCCAAGGGCAGGGGAATCAGCCCCAGCATTTT

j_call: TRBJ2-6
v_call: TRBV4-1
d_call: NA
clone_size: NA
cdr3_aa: CASSQEESPGANVLTF
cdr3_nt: TGCGCCAGCAGCCAAGAGGAGTCTCCTGGGGCCAACGTCCTGACTTTC

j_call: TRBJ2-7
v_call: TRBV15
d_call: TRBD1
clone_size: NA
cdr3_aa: CGGQERAYEQYF
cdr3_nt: TGCGGAGGACAGGAACGGGCCTACGAGCAGTACTTC

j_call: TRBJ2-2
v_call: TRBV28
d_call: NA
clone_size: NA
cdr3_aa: CASSPQGPGELFF
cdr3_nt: TGTGCCAGCAGCCCACAGGGCCCCGGGGAGCTGTTTTTT

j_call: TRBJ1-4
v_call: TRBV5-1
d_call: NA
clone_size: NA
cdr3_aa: CASSVGGEKLFF
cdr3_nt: TGCGCCAGCAGCGTTGGGGGGGAAAAACTGTTTTTT

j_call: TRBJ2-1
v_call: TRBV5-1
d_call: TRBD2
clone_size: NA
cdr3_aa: CASSLGEGLSNEQFF
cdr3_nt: TGCGCCAGCAGCTTGGGGGAGGGCCTTTCCAATGAGCAGTTCTTC

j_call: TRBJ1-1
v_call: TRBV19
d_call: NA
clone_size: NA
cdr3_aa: CASSIQDTPNTEAFF
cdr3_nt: TGTGCCAGTAGTATACAGGACACCCCGAACACTGAAGCTTTCTTT

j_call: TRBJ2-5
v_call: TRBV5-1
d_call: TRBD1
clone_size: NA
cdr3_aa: CASGTGEETQYF
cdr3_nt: TGCGCCAGCGGGACAGGGGAAGAGACCCAGTACTTC

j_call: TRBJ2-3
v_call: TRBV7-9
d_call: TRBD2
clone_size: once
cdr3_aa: CASSRTGTSTSTDTQYF
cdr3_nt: TGTGCCAGCAGTCGGACCGGGACTAGCACTAGCACAGATACGCAGTATTTT

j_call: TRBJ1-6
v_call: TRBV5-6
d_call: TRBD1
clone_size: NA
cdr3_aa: CASSLRAGGNSPLHF
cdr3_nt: TGTGCCAGCAGCTTGCGGGCAGGGGGTAATTCACCCCTCCACTTT

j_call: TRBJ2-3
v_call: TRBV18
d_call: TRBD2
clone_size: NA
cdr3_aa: CASSPGTSGKGTDTQYF
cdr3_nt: TGTGCCAGCTCACCCGGGACTAGCGGGAAAGGAACAGATACGCAGTATTTT

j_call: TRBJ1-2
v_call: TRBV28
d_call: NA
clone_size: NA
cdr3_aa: CASSLQGYIYGYTF
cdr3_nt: TGTGCCAGCAGTTTACAGGGGTATATCTATGGCTACACCTTC

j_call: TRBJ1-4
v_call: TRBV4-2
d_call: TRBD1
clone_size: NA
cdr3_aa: CASSHPGGGSEKLFF
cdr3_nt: TGTGCCAGCAGCCACCCAGGAGGGGGCAGCGAAAAACTGTTTTTT

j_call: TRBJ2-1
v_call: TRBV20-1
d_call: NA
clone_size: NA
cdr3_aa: CSAVGGMRQFF
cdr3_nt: TGCAGTGCCGTTGGAGGCATGCGGCAGTTCTTC

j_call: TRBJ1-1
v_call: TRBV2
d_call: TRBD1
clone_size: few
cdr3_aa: CASSFLGQGTEAFF
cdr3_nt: TGTGCCAGCAGTTTCTTGGGACAGGGCACTGAAGCTTTCTTT

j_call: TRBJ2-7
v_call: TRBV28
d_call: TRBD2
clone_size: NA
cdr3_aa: CASSLAGGPIEQYF
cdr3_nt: TGTGCCAGCAGCTTAGCGGGAGGGCCGATCGAGCAGTACTTC

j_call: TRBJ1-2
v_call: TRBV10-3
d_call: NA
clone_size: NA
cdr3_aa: CAISPGGGNYGYTF
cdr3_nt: TGTGCCATCTCCCCGGGCGGAGGTAACTATGGCTACACCTTC

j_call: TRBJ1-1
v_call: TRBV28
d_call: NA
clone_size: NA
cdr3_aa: CASSLGPPRNTEAFF
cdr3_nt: TGTGCCAGCAGTTTGGGGCCCCCACGAAACACTGAAGCTTTCTTT

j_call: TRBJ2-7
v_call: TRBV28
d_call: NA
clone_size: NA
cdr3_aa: CASSSEGGVVPYEQYF
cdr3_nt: TGTGCCAGCAGCTCCGAAGGGGGAGTTGTTCCCTACGAGCAGTACTTC

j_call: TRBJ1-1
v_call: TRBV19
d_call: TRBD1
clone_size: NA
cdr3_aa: CASSIGGQGTWNTEAFF
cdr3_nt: TGTGCCAGTAGTATCGGGGGACAGGGGACATGGAACACTGAAGCTTTCTTT

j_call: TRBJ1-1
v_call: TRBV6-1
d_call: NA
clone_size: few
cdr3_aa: CASSENGLTEAFF
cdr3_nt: TGTGCCAGCAGTGAAAACGGTTTGACTGAAGCTTTCTTT

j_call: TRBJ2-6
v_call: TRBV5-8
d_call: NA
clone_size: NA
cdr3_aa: CASSPDRYSGANVLTF
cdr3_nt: TGTGCCAGCAGTCCCGACAGGTACTCTGGGGCCAACGTCCTGACTTTC

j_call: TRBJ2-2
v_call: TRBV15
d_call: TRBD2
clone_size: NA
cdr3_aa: CATSRGGLAGTGELFF
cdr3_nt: TGTGCCACCAGCAGGGGGGGACTAGCAGGGACCGGGGAGCTGTTTTTT